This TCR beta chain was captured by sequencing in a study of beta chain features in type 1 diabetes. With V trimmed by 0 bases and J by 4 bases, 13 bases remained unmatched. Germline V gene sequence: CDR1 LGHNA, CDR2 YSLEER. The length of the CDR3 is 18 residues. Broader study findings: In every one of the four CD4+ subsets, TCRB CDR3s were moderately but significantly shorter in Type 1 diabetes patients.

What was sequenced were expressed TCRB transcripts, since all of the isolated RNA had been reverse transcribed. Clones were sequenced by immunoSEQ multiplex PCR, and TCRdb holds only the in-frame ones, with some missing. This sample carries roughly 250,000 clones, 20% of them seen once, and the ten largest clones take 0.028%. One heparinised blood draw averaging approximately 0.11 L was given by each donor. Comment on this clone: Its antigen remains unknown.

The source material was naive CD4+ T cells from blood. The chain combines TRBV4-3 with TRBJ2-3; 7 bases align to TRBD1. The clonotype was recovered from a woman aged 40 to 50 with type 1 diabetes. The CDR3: CASSQDKRAGGIADTQYF. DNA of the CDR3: TGCGCCAGCAGCCAAGATAAAAGGGCAGGGGGTATCGCAGATACGCAGTATTTT.